These 21 T cell receptor beta chains were all obtained from the same sample, sequenced in a study of Ad26.COV2.S vaccination and SARS-CoV-2 variants. Generated by immunoSEQ multiplex PCR, the TCRdb table keeps only in-frame clones and is missing some. The profile covers 440,000 or so clones, with over 80% appearing a single time and roughly 1.7% taken by the ten largest. Treatment in this sample: 15 to 20 received Ad26.COV2.S at low or high dose, single or two shots; several received placebo; per-sample allocation not given. It was on day 63 after the first vaccine or placebo injection that samples were taken. The sequencing here drew on peripheral blood, taken in a trial of Ad26.COV2.S vaccine versus placebo. The receptors shown here come from a person aged 18-60 years who received the Ad26.COV2.S COVID-19 vaccine or a placebo.

The V gene is TRBV6-5, the J gene TRBJ1-5; D might be TRBD1 (5 bases). The germline CDR1 and CDR2 sequences are MNHEY and SVGAGI. The CDR3 consists of 14 residues. Trimming took off 6 bases at V and 0 bases at J, with 9 bases between the two ends. DNA for the CDR3: TGTGCCAGCAGGACAGTTTATAGCAATCAGCCCCAGCATTTT. This codes for CASRTVYSNQPQHF.

The chain has TRBV2 and TRBJ1-1, with D perhaps TRBD1 (6 bases). CDR1 and CDR2 (germline): SNHLY, FYNNEI. V was clipped by 0 bases and J by 0 bases, with 11 bases between them. The CDR3 totals 16 residues. CDR3 region: CASSEADTGLNTEAFF. CDR3 bases: TGTGCCAGCAGTGAAGCAGATACAGGGCTGAACACTGAAGCTTTCTTT.

This rearrangement joins TRBV4-3 to TRBJ1-1, with D perhaps matching TRBD1 (6 bases). V was cut by 4 bases and J by 4 bases, with 13 bases left in between. The length of the CDR3 is 14 residues. The germline gives CDR1 LGHNA, CDR2 YSLEER. CDR3 sequence reads: CASSRAGVSTEAFF. The CDR3 bases are TGCGCCAGCAGCCGCGCAGGGGTTTCCACTGAAGCTTTCTTT.

The genes are TRBV5-1 and TRBJ2-3, with D perhaps assigned TRBD1 or TRBD2 (5 bases each). The V gene lost 4 bases and the J gene lost 2 bases, with 20 bases spanning the gap. Germline V lookup: CDR1 SGHRS, CDR2 YFSETQ. This CDR3 has 17 amino acids. The CDR3 DNA reads TGCGCCAGCAGCGCAGGAACCACGGGACGATACACAGATACGCAGTATTTT. Encoded protein: CASSAGTTGRYTDTQYF.

The CDR3 loop reads CASSLVAGGPWPKNIQYF. The CDR3 coding sequence is TGTGCCAGCAGCTTAGTTGCGGGGGGGCCATGGCCCAAAAACATTCAGTACTTC. The chain recombines TRBV7-2 with TRBJ2-4, with TRBD2 identical over 9 bases. CDR3 size: 18 residues. With V trimmed by 1 base and J by 2 bases, 9 bases remained unmatched. Germline CDR1 reads SGHTA; CDR2 reads FQGNSA.

V usage is TRBV5-8 and J usage is TRBJ1-4; 7 bases map to TRBD1. The CDR3 is 13 residues long. Looked up from germline, CDR1 is SGHTS and CDR2 is YDEGEE. V was clipped by 10 bases and J by 5 bases; unmatched bases: 8. Here the CDR3 DNA reads TGTGCCGGAGAGGACAGGAGGAATGAAAAACTGTTTTTT. Its translation: CAGEDRRNEKLFF.

The chain links TRBV10-3 to TRBJ2-1; TRBD2 is a possible D gene (5 bases). The CDR3 runs 13 residues. Germline lookup yields CDR1 ENHRY and CDR2 SYGVKD. V was clipped by 7 bases and J by 5 bases, with 12 bases between them. In nucleotides, the CDR3 is TGTGCCATCATGAAGGAGAGGGACAATGAGCAGTTCTTC. This encodes CAIMKERDNEQFF.

CDR3 nucleotide sequence: TGCGCCAGCAGCCAAGAGTCTGCAACTAATGAAAAACTGTTTTTT. Protein product: CASSQESATNEKLFF. J is TRBJ1-4 and V is TRBV4-1, with D uncertain. The germline gives CDR1 MGHRA, CDR2 YSYEKL. The V end lost 0 bases, the J end lost 0 bases, and 5 bases lay between the germline ends. CDR3 length equals 15 residues.

The rearrangement links TRBV6-5 to TRBJ2-2; TRBD1 might be the D (6 bases). The CDR3 loop spans 15 amino acids. Between the trimmed V and J ends, which lost 1 base and 1 base, there was a span of 7 bases. The germline V gene encodes CDR1 MNHEY and CDR2 SVGAGI. In DNA, the CDR3 is TGTGCCAGCAGTTACTGGGGGCTGAACACCGGGGAGCTGTTTTTT. As protein: CASSYWGLNTGELFF.

CDR3 sequence (DNA): TGTGCCAGCAGTTACTATGGGCCGGAGTCCTACAATGAGCAGTTCTTC. This gives the protein CASSYYGPESYNEQFF. The chain combines TRBV6-5 with TRBJ2-1; the D is unclear. The CDR3 sequence is 16 residues long. CDR1 MNHEY and CDR2 SVGAGI come from the germline V gene. Deletions cut 1 base from V and 1 base from J, with 11 bases between.

Notes on this clone: The identical CDR3 is also encoded by other nucleotide sequences in the sample. The chain couples TRBV9 to TRBJ1-5, with a tentative D call TRBD1 (6 bases). This CDR3 region has 14 residues. V lost 0 bases and J 2 bases, leaving 6 bases between the germline ends. The V gene's germline CDR1 is SGDLS and CDR2 YYNGEE. Here the CDR3 DNA reads TGTGCCAGCAGCGTAGCAGGGGGCAATCAGCCCCAGCATTTT. Encoded protein: CASSVAGGNQPQHF.

This clone has only a few counts. In DNA, the CDR3 is TGTGCCAGTAGTATTTCCGGGGCGAGCAATCAGCCCCAGCATTTT. Its protein product is CASSISGASNQPQHF. The rearrangement joins TRBV19 to TRBJ1-5; D perhaps matches TRBD1 (5 bases). CDR1 LNHDA and CDR2 SQIVND come from the germline V gene (reference sequence). Trimming cost V 3 bases and J 1 base, with 10 bases left between them. This CDR3 spans 15 amino acids.

The chain joins TRBV19 to TRBJ2-5; TRBD2 might be the D (6 bases). V lost 7 bases and J 3 bases, leaving 18 bases between the germline ends. This CDR3 contains 15 residues. Germline V CDR1 and CDR2: LNHDA, SQIVND (reference sequence). The CDR3 sequence is CASTNTWDSEETQYF. The CDR3 nucleotides read TGTGCCAGTACTAACACCTGGGACTCTGAAGAGACCCAGTACTTC.

The J gene is TRBJ2-3, the V gene TRBV5-6, with D possibly TRBD2 on 6 matching bases. V lost 0 bases and J lost 0, with 11 bases in between. Looked up from germline, CDR1 is SGHDT and CDR2 is YYEEEE. The CDR3 totals 16 residues. CDR3 protein: CASSLGTGGSTDTQYF. The CDR3 nucleotides are TGTGCCAGCAGCTTGGGGACCGGGGGAAGCACAGATACGCAGTATTTT. Using reference TRBV5-6 and TRBJ2-3 for the parts outside the CDR3, the full variable domain is DAGVTQSPTHLIKTRGQQVTLRCSPKSGHDTVSWYQQALGQGPQFIFQYYEEEERQRGNFPDRFSGHQFPNYSSELNVNALLLGDSALYLCASSLGTGGSTDTQYFGPGTRLTVL.

The chain employs TRBV14 and TRBJ2-3, with 12 bases matching TRBD2. The CDR3 has 17 amino acids. Germline CDR1 SGHDN, CDR2 FVKESK. Trimming at V came to 4 bases and at J to 6 bases, leaving 11 bases not matched to a gene. Here the CDR3 reads CASSPRPSGGAWDTQYF. The CDR3 region has the DNA TGTGCCAGCAGCCCCCGCCCTAGCGGGGGGGCGTGGGATACGCAGTATTTT.

The V gene is TRBV19, the J gene TRBJ2-5; 7 nucleotides line up with TRBD2. CDR1 LNHDA and CDR2 SQIVND come from the germline V gene (reference sequence). V lost 1 base, J lost 5 bases, and 4 bases stayed unmatched. The CDR3 is 14 amino acids. The CDR3: CASSIGTRRETQYF. CDR3 nucleotides: TGTGCCAGTAGTATAGGGACTAGGCGGGAGACCCAGTACTTC.

The V and J genes are TRBV11-2 and TRBJ1-2; D gene uncertain. The ends were cut back, 5 bases at V and 0 bases at J, with 13 bases in the middle. This CDR3 comprises 15 residues. The germline V gene has CDR1 SGHAT and CDR2 FQNNGV. CDR3 in DNA: TGTGCCAGCAGCCCCGGCGCCGGGGCTAACTATGGCTACACCTTC. Translated, it gives CASSPGAGANYGYTF.

The chain has TRBV30 and TRBJ1-5; D is unclear. Between the trimmed V and J ends, which lost 0 bases and 6 bases, there was a span of 9 bases. The CDR3 is 13 residues long. The germline gives CDR1 GTSNPN, CDR2 SVGIG (reference sequence). DNA for the CDR3: TGTGCCTGGAGTGTGAGTTCAAGTCAGCCCCAGCATTTT. Translated, it gives CAWSVSSSQPQHF.

V gene TRBV2 combines with J gene TRBJ2-3; D gene ambiguous. The CDR3 sequence is 11 residues long. Germline CDR1 reads SNHLY; CDR2 reads FYNNEI. Trimming removed 4 bases at V and 4 bases at J, with 3 bases between. This CDR3 reads CASSAADTQYF. The CDR3 region has the DNA TGTGCCAGCAGTGCCGCAGATACGCAGTATTTT.

The gene calls are TRBV29-1 and TRBJ1-1; 7 bases agree with TRBD1. J gave up 5 bases and V 6 bases, and 6 bases lay outside the gene matches. Germline CDR1 SQVTM, CDR2 ANQGSEA. This CDR3 is 12 amino acids long. The CDR3 DNA follows: TGCAGCGTCGGGAGACAGGGAACTGAAGCTTTCTTT. It translates to CSVGRQGTEAFF.

The chain employs TRBV11-2 and TRBJ2-1; D remains ambiguous. V lost 2 bases, J lost 4 bases, and 12 bases lay in between. The CDR3 runs to 15 residues. Germline V CDR1 and CDR2: SGHAT, FQNNGV. The DNA of the CDR3 is TGTGCCAGCAGCTTATGGCAGACCCGTTACAATGAGCAGTTCTTC. Its protein is CASSLWQTRYNEQFF.